The T cell receptor (beta chain) described here comes from a study of cytomegalovirus exposure and HLA in healthy donors (dated 2017 in TCRdb). For the wider study: In an earlier analysis of roughly 590 of the donors, roughly 300 Gb of sequence data and 90 million to 120 million unique TCR beta sequences from roughly 180 million T cells were reported. Roughly 300 gigabases of sequencing data and about 92 million unique TCR sequences made up an early release that covered approximately 700 HLA-typed donors. Of the roughly 400 genotyped donors, 65% to 90% were placed in the genetic ancestry cluster associated with self-reported Caucasian donors. The study aimed to test whether signatures of past pathogen exposure could be identified by cataloging public T cell receptors. Using immunosequencing, the study profiled T cell repertoires from roughly 650 subjects and related those repertoires to cytomegalovirus serostatus. Along with the roughly 670-subject first cohort, a separate validation cohort of 120 different subjects was used. To predict cytomegalovirus infection status, the study brought together high-throughput TCR immunosequencing, statistical association of individual TCRs with disease status, and machine learning. A later analysis re-examined previously published TCR beta repertoires from several hundred donors and added high-resolution HLA genotyping to investigate patterns of TCR occurrence. Rather than using new phenotypic data, the later analysis identified candidate immune exposures from TCR beta sequences and from how often those sequences occurred across donors. In an earlier analysis of a few hundred of the donors, high-throughput TCR beta sequencing was used to judge whether each TCR beta V gene segment behaved as functional or pseudogenic. Donor age, sex, ethnicity and CMV serostatus were compiled alongside the repertoire data. In a later genetic analysis, genome-wide SNP genotypes for about 65% of the 666 donors were used, and that subset was treated as a discovery cohort. Every repertoire in the discovery cohort had been generated on one and the same sequencing platform. HLA typing covered class I and class II loci at four-digit resolution. Typing coverage varied by locus: 629-630 donors for A, B, C, DRB1 and DQB1; about 520 for DQA1; about 600 for DPA1; roughly 470 for DPB1. Because of strong linkage in the cohort, five DR-DQ haplotypes were treated as single units for association and clustering. Across 398 genotyped donors of the cohort, an average of about 200,000 unique TCR beta nucleotide sequences per donor were sequenced, and roughly 20% of those sequences were non-productive.

Including cysteine and phenylalanine, the CDR3 has 16 amino acids. Only the CDR3 region is kept as DNA, spanning 48 bases read in frame from base 1. At the junction V is shortened by 0 bases and J by 0 bases, with 9 bases in between. The germline V gene sets CDR1 to MNHEY and CDR2 to SVGAGI. In total, roughly 670 healthy bone marrow donors made up the cohort. At the time of sampling, all cohort members were nominally healthy, though unrecorded immune exposures were likely present. The donor tested CMV seronegative, placing the donor among the roughly 400 seronegative members of the cohort. Every donor gave a peripheral blood sample, and the peripheral blood mononuclear cells from that sample were used for TCR beta sequencing. The Qiagen DNeasy Blood Extraction Kit was used to extract genomic DNA from the blood cell samples. Overall study outcomes, separate from this receptor: A later analysis found that HLA-associated TCR beta chains were more clonally expanded and had lower generation probabilities than equally common non-associated chains. For the cohort, immune exposure information was limited to CMV serostatus. A further reported finding was that TCR beta sequences accurately predicted the HLA-A and HLA-B alleles for most subjects in the first cohort. Linkage disequilibrium might explain the correlated functional status among segregating V segments, but an unknown experimental factor could not be ruled out. In vitro tests confirmed that a few of the cytomegalovirus-associated TCR beta chains recognize cytomegalovirus antigens. In a later analysis, several top co-occurrence clusters were reported to appear linked to parvovirus B19, influenza, CMV and Epstein-Barr virus. When HLA alleles, especially DR and DQ, strongly co-occurred, TCR associations were difficult to assign to individual alleles. The study listed over 150 TCR beta chains as associated with cytomegalovirus. An association between a missense DCLRE1C variant and V-gene and J-gene trimming of TCR beta chains was found in a later genetic analysis and replicated in an independent cohort. A cluster of highly shared sequence variants was judged likely to represent a technical artifact of the sequencing pipeline. Presence/absence analyses assumed roughly uniform sequencing depth across donors, an assumption that may not hold. It was suggested by the authors that the approach could potentially be generalized to other disease states and immunological phenotypes. A later analysis associated around 16,000 TCR beta sequences with specific HLA alleles at a false discovery rate of 0.05. In this cohort, only TCR beta chains were sequenced, and detectable features were limited by the absence of alpha or paired-chain data. Across donors, most TCR sequences were observed very rarely, whereas some public TCRs were present in many individuals. According to a later analysis, most CMV-associated TCR beta chains appeared to be HLA-restricted, and the HLA associations seemed to be driven largely by CMV exposure. The classifier was reported to diagnose cytomegalovirus status with high specificity and sensitivity in both the original cohort and the validation cohort. The earlier analysis of 450 to 700 of the donors excluded some 15 rarely observed V segments, including chromosome 9 orphons, because counts were too low. Broadly in line with IMGT annotations, most TCR beta V segments showed up in productive rearrangements about 90% or about 30% of the time in an earlier analysis of 587 of the donors. In a later analysis, the rate of TCR association differed among HLA loci, with DRB1 alleles having the most associated TCRs and HLA-C alleles having the fewest. In a later genetic analysis, fewer N-insertions in productive TCRs were reported among donors in an Asian-associated ancestry cluster than the roughly 700-donor mean. The 87-base-pair reads could not distinguish some IMGT-functional V segments, including TRBV6-2 and TRBV6-3, so those segments were excluded. HLA typing was unavailable for some donors at each locus, so association tests used only the typed subset.

The method was the immunoSEQ multiplex PCR assay. For the multiplex PCR, a mixture combining 60 forward primers for TCR Vbeta segments and 13 reverse primers for TCR Jbeta segments was used. A multiplex PCR assay on genomic DNA amplified the CDR3 region of rearranged TCR beta genes. On the Illumina HiSeq System, the amplified TCR beta libraries were sequenced as 87-base-pair reads. For the original study's pipeline: In a later analysis, roughly 80 million unique TCR beta chains were counted across the roughly 700 repertoires, and some 10 million of these chains were shared by at least two donors. To remove PCR and sequencing errors, raw reads were error-corrected and collapsed into unique sequences using a nearest-neighbor algorithm that merged closely related sequences. To assign V, D and J gene segments, CDR3 sequences were aligned to IMGT reference sequences. For a sequence to be retained, a match of at least six nucleotides was required to both a V gene segment and a J gene segment. Rearrangements were classified as productive when the CDR3 lacked stop codons and remained in frame with V and J, and all other rearrangements were classified as non-productive. CDR3 was defined according to IMGT convention as the region running from the second conserved V-encoded cysteine to the conserved J-encoded phenylalanine. In an earlier analysis of some 550 of the donors, sequences lacking an unambiguous match to a single V gene segment were excluded. An earlier analysis of 550 to 650 of the donors classified V segments as functional when productive rearrangements were above 56.7% and as segregating when the standard deviation between donors was above 5%. To diagnose cytomegalovirus status from the catalog of TCR beta chain sequences, a statistical classification framework was built. V and J gene assignment, in a later analysis, came from comparing TCR nucleotide sequences with IMGT/GENE-DB human TR gene sequences. A later analysis assigned CDR3 sequences and most-parsimonious VDJ recombination scenarios with the TCRdist pipeline. In a later analysis, each TCR beta chain was defined by its CDR3 amino acid sequence together with its V-gene family, and reads without a unique V-gene family were excluded. As a way to deal with suspected cross-contamination and a sequencing artifact, a later analysis dropped roughly 620 nucleotide sequences that were highly shared and had low generation probability. For each public chain, a later analysis derived a clonal expansion index from normalized ranks of inferred template counts within each repertoire. In a later analysis, generation probabilities were computed using a VDJ recombination model fitted to out-of-frame rearrangements, and the results were checked against IGoR. Hypergeometric tests were used in a later analysis to score TCR-TCR, TCR-HLA and TCR-CMV co-occurrence, with a repertoire-size bias correction applied to the TCR pairs. To estimate false discovery rates, a later analysis permuted the HLA or CMV assignments 20 times. In a later analysis, co-occurring TCRs were grouped with DBSCAN, and TCRdist sequence similarity was added when clustering was performed within HLA-allele-positive subsets. For co-occurrence clustering, repertoires with fewer than 30,000 or more than 120,000 public chains were excluded, along with a handful of repertoires with anomalous nucleotide sharing. Entries here come from immuneACCESS through TCRdb and include only in-frame sequences with V and J called. Some clones fail to appear in such tables; in the studies checked, an unresolved V gene covers under half of the shortfall, and the cause of the remainder is unknown. V and J calls and clone size come straight from that table; D and trimming were deduced from the DNA. The sample has under 150,000 clones on record, around 76% of them singletons. Approximately 1.8% of the sample lies in the top ten.

On this clone itself: This receptor's antigen is unknown. Base qualities were left out, and no much larger clone turns up one base away.

The chain is made from TRBV6-5 and TRBJ1-3; the D gene is not confidently resolved. Material: PBMCs. This receptor was taken from a woman aged 45-65 years in good health and CMV-seronegative. CDR3 loop: CASSYSGRISGNTIYF. The DNA sequence is given as TGTGCCAGCAGTTACTCGGGCAGAATCTCTGGAAACACCATATATTTT.